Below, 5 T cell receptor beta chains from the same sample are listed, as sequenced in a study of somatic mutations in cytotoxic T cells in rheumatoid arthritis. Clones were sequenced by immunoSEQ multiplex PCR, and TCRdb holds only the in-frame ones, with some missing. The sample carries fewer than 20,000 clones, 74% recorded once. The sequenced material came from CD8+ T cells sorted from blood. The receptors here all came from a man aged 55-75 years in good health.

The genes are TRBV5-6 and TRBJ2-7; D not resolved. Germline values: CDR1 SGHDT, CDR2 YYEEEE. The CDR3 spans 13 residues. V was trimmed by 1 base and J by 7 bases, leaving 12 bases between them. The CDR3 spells CASSLTVVREQYF. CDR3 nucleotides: TGTGCCAGCAGCTTGACTGTGGTCCGGGAGCAGTACTTC. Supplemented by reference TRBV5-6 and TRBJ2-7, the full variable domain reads DAGVTQSPTHLIKTRGQQVTLRCSPKSGHDTVSWYQQALGQGPQFIFQYYEEEERQRGNFPDRFSGHQFPNYSSELNVNALLLGDSALYLCASSLTVVREQYFGPGTRLTVT.

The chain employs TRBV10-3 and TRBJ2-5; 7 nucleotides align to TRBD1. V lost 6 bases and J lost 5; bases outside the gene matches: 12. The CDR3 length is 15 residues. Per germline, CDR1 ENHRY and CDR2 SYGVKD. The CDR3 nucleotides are TGTGCCATCAGCTACACAGGGGCCGCTCGGGAGACCCAGTACTTC. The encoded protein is CAISYTGAARETQYF.

CDR3 protein: CASSLPGGNEQFF. DNA for the CDR3: TGCGCCAGCAGCTTACCAGGGGGCAATGAGCAGTTCTTC. The V and J genes are TRBV5-1 and TRBJ2-1; TRBD1 matches at 7 bases. With 2 bases clipped from V and 6 bases from J, the junction kept 2 bases outside the gene matches. The germline V gene has CDR1 SGHRS and CDR2 YFSETQ. The CDR3 consists of 13 residues.

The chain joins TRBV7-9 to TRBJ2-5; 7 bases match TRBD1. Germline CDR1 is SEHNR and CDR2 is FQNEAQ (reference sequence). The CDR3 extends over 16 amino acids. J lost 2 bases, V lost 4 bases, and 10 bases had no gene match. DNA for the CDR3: TGTGCCAGCAGCTACACAGGGGAGCATGGGCAAGAGACCCAGTACTTC. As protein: CASSYTGEHGQETQYF.

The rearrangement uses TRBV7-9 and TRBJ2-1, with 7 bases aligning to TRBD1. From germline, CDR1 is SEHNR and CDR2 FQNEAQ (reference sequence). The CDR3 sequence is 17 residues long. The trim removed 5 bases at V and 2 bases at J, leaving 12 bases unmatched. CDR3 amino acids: CASSTTVGQMAYNEQFF. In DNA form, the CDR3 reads TGTGCCAGCAGCACGACGGTGGGACAGATGGCCTACAATGAGCAGTTCTTC.